The rows below give T cell receptor beta chains drawn from one sample of a study of Ad26.COV2.S vaccination and SARS-CoV-2 variants. Profiled with immunoSEQ multiplex PCR; TCRdb holds only in-frame clones, not every one. The data show around 450,000 clones, 85% to 90% seen once. The material sequenced was peripheral blood, taken in a trial of Ad26.COV2.S vaccine versus placebo. The receptors were gathered from a person aged 18 to 59 who received the Ad26.COV2.S COVID-19 vaccine or a placebo. Each CDR3 is given with its conserved first and last residue. D genes are given only for firm matches.

>TRBD2|TRBV24-1|13|TRBJ2-3
CAIGLAGSMAQYF
TGTGCCATCGGACTAGCGGGCTCTATGGCGCAGTATTTT
>NA|TRBV19|15|TRBJ1-1
CASSIRGVGTTEAFF
TGTGCCAGTAGTATTCGGGGGGTTGGGACCACTGAAGCTTTCTTT
>TRBD1|TRBV28|16|TRBJ1-6
CASSLLGTGRGSPLHF
TGTGCCAGCAGCCTACTCGGGACAGGGAGAGGCTCACCCCTCCACTTT
>NA|TRBV30|13|TRBJ2-2
CAWGGGMTGELFF
TGTGCCTGGGGAGGGGGGATGACCGGGGAGCTGTTTTTT
>NA|TRBV7-3|13|TRBJ2-1
CASSKSRGDEQFF
TGTGCCAGCAGCAAATCGAGGGGGGATGAGCAGTTCTTC
>TRBD1|TRBV5-6|14|TRBJ1-1
CASSAGQGDTEAFF
TGTGCCAGCAGCGCCGGACAGGGGGACACTGAAGCTTTCTTT
>NA|TRBV5-1|14|TRBJ1-1
CASSFQGLNTEAFF
TGCGCCAGCAGCTTTCAGGGACTGAACACTGAAGCTTTCTTT
>TRBD1|TRBV5-5|17|TRBJ2-2
CASSPTIRQGNTGELFF
TGTGCCAGCAGCCCTACCATCCGACAGGGGAACACCGGGGAGCTGTTTTTT
>TRBD1|TRBV6-5|15|TRBJ1-4
CASGWDRGFNEKLFF
TGTGCCAGCGGGTGGGACAGGGGTTTTAATGAAAAACTGTTTTTT
>NA|TRBV7-9|14|TRBJ1-3
CASSLQNSGNTIYF
TGTGCCAGCAGCTTACAGAACTCTGGAAACACCATATATTTT
>NA|TRBV29-1|14|TRBJ1-1
CSVEGPGAGIGAFF
TGCAGCGTTGAAGGGCCGGGGGCCGGGATTGGCGCTTTCTTT
>NA|TRBV21-1|17|TRBJ1-5
CASSKLVGQGSNQPQHF
NA
>NA|TRBV7-2|15|TRBJ2-2
CASSFRGAHTGELFF
TGTGCCAGCAGCTTTAGGGGGGCGCACACCGGGGAGCTGTTTTTT
>NA|TRBV6-5|11|TRBJ1-2
CASSSRGGYTF
TGTGCCAGCAGCTCGCGAGGAGGCTACACCTTC
>NA|TRBV9|13|TRBJ2-2
CASSVLATGELFF
TGTGCCAGCAGCGTACTGGCAACCGGGGAGCTGTTTTTT